This T cell receptor beta chain was sequenced in a study of blood T cell repertoires in COVID-19. Some clones are missing from TCRdb's copy, which holds only in-frame ones; the method was immunoSEQ multiplex PCR. The sample contains around 200,000 clones, around 83% of which appear only once. Germline V gives CDR1 SGDLS, CDR2 YYNGEE. V lost 0 bases, J lost 0 bases, and 5 bases stayed unmatched. The CDR3 consists of 17 residues. The rearrangement uses TRBV9 and TRBJ1-3, with 8 nucleotides matching TRBD1. The sequenced material came from peripheral blood. The origin of this receptor is a man aged 35 to 55 with active or convalescent COVID-19. CDR3 in DNA: TGTGCCAGCAGCGTAGCTCGGACAGGGAACTCTGGAAACACCATATATTTT. It yields the protein CASSVARTGNSGNTIYF.